The 10 T cell receptor beta chains below were found in one sample sequenced in a study of cytomegalovirus exposure and HLA in healthy donors. PCR amplification relied on 60 Vbeta primers (plus 13 Jbeta primers). Clones were read by immunoSEQ multiplex PCR, and TCRdb kept only the in-frame ones, dropping some. The data hold 130,000 or so clones, with 84% observed a single time. Sequenced sample: PBMCs. These receptors all stem from a woman between 18 and 30 years old in good health and CMV-seropositive.

The J gene is TRBJ1-1, the V gene TRBV7-2; D is possibly TRBD1 (6 bases). The CDR3 covers 14 residues. From germline, CDR1 is SGHTA and CDR2 FQGNSA. The germline V and J ends were trimmed by 10 bases and 5 bases, with 20 bases remaining between them. CDR3 bases: TGTGCCACCTTAACGGGGGGGCCGGGAACTGAAGCTTTCTTT. It specifies CATLTGGPGTEAFF.

The chain recombines TRBV7-9 with TRBJ2-1; 10 bases are shared with TRBD2. This CDR3 is built from 15 residues. The V segment lost 5 bases and the J segment 7 bases; nucleotides outside the gene matches: 8. Germline lookup yields CDR1 SEHNR and CDR2 FQNEAQ (reference sequence). CDR3 sequence: CASSPQRGGRNEQFF. DNA for the CDR3: TGTGCCAGCAGCCCTCAGCGGGGGGGCCGGAATGAGCAGTTCTTC.

In the case of this clone: A read error may account for a junction end that differs from germline. This chain links TRBV7-9 with TRBJ1-2, with a possible D match to TRBD1 (5 bases). This CDR3 contains 15 residues. Germline V gives CDR1 SEHNR, CDR2 FQNEAQ (reference sequence). The CDR3 region has the DNA TGTGCCAGCAGCCTAGCCCCCCCCAGGGCCCCTGACTACACCTTC. Encoded protein: CASSLAPPRAPDYTF.

V and J are TRBV10-3 and TRBJ2-7, with 8 positions matching TRBD1. Germline V gene data show CDR1 as ENHRY and CDR2 as SYGVKD. Germline trimming cut 3 bases from V and 0 bases from J; bases unmatched to any gene: 4. The CDR3 has 15 amino acids. CDR3 region: CAISERTGNSYEQYF. In nucleotides, the CDR3 is TGTGCCATCAGTGAAAGGACAGGGAACTCCTACGAGCAGTACTTC.

The chain uses TRBV7-3 and TRBJ2-5, with TRBD2 matching over 9 bases. Germline V gene lookup returns CDR1 SGHTA and CDR2 FQGTGA. V trimming: 2 bases; J trimming: 5 bases; junction bases outside the gene matches: 3. This CDR3 contains 14 residues. CDR3 in DNA: TGTGCCAGCAGCTTAGTAGCGGGGGTGGAGACCCAGTACTTC. Translated: CASSLVAGVETQYF. The full variable domain, in which reference TRBV7-3 and TRBJ2-5 provide the parts outside the CDR3, is GAGVSQTPSNKVTEKGKYVELRCDPISGHTALYWYRQSLGQGPEFLIYFQGTGAADDSGLPNDRFFAVRPEGSVSTLKIQRTERGDSAVYLCASSLVAGVETQYFGPGTRLLVL.

The rearrangement links TRBV7-2 to TRBJ2-7, with TRBD2 matching over 11 bases. This CDR3 region has 15 residues. Per germline, CDR1 SGHTA and CDR2 FQGNSA. The V segment lost 1 base and the J segment 6 bases; nucleotides outside the gene matches: 5. This CDR3 reads CASSLDLAGGLEQYF. DNA of the CDR3: TGTGCCAGCAGCTTAGATCTAGCGGGGGGCCTCGAGCAGTACTTC.

The rearrangement joins TRBV9 to TRBJ2-5, with D unclear. The J call is uncertain, as TRBJ2-7 better fits the DNA end. The CDR3 is 14 residues long. Per germline, CDR1 SGDLS and CDR2 YYNGEE. The CDR3, as DNA: TGTGCCAGCAGCGTAGCCCCGAGCTCCTACGAGCAGTACTTC. This encodes CASSVAPSSYEQYF.

The chain links TRBV27 to TRBJ2-2, with 8 positions matching TRBD2. In germline, CDR1 is MNHEY, CDR2 SMNVEV (reference sequence). The CDR3 is made up of 19 amino acids. V dropped 2 bases and J dropped 5; count of bases not matched to a gene: 16. This CDR3 reads CASSLKGPGRGGYTGELFF. For the CDR3, the DNA is TGTGCCAGCAGTTTAAAAGGGCCGGGTCGGGGGGGATATACCGGGGAGCTGTTTTTT.

The chain combines TRBV30 with TRBJ2-1; TRBD2 matches 8 bases. Germline V gives CDR1 GTSNPN, CDR2 SVGIG (reference sequence). The CDR3 loop spans 15 amino acids. J gave up 4 bases and V 4 bases, and 9 bases lay outside the gene matches. The CDR3 coding sequence is TGTGCCTGGAATACACGGGGGGGCCTGTACAATGAGCAGTTCTTC. Translation: CAWNTRGGLYNEQFF.

V usage is TRBV4-1 and J usage is TRBJ1-5, with 9 bases identical to TRBD1. Unmatched junction bases numbered 6, after V lost 0 bases and J lost 6 bases. CDR3 length equals 16 residues. Germline assignment: CDR1 MGHRA and CDR2 YSYEKL. The CDR3 spells CASSQEGGQGTQPQHF. The CDR3 region has the DNA TGCGCCAGCAGCCAAGAAGGAGGACAGGGGACTCAGCCCCAGCATTTT.